This TCR beta chain came from a study of spatial heterogeneity in lung cancer. Turning to the study itself: Compared with alpha-chain sequences, beta-chain sequences were consistently detected in greater numbers. In raw reads, more than 8.5 appearances on average were recorded for each unique TCR and UMI combination. Findings and caveats of the study: Resection blood, more than follow-up blood, showed ubiquitous expanded tumor TCRs.

V lost 3 bases and J lost 0, with 9 bases in between. Germline values: CDR1 SNHLY, CDR2 FYNNEI. The CDR3 contains 14 residues. Remarks on this clonotype: Its antigen is still unknown.

Every cDNA TCR molecule received its own unique molecular identifier. TCRdb re-derived calls from the 5' RACE reads in MiXCR, one entry per CDR3 protein. The sample has about 50,000 distinct CDR3 sequences, 7.5% to 8% seen once. Time point specified: sample taken at primary tumor resection. From tumor, nontumor lung or frozen PBMC, whole RNA was taken unsorted for sequencing. The input for sequencing was PBMCs, taken at surgery. The origin of this receptor is a female donor with early-stage non-small cell lung cancer. The rearrangement uses TRBV2 and TRBJ2-7; D gene unclear. In nucleotides, the CDR3 is TGTGCCAGCAGTGATAGTACCGGCTCCTACGAGCAGTACTTC. The encoded protein is CASSDSTGSYEQYF. The complete variable domain, with remaining parts taken from reference TRBV2 and TRBJ2-7, reads EPEVTQTPSHQVTQMGQEVILRCVPISNHLYFYWYRQILGQKVEFLVSFYNNEISEKSEIFDDQFSVERPDGSNFTLKIRSTKLEDSAMYFCASSDSTGSYEQYFGPGTRLTVT.